Presented here are 11 T cell receptor beta chains from one specimen sequenced in a study of control samples from healthy donors and cancer patients. Clones were sequenced by immunoSEQ multiplex PCR, and TCRdb holds only the in-frame ones, with some missing. The table includes roughly 60,000 clones, 94% detected once. The sequenced sample was blood. These TCRs come from a man between 25 and 39 years old in good health.

The chain combines TRBV19 with TRBJ1-5; D gene uncertain. Between the trimmed V and J ends, which lost 6 bases and 0 bases, there was a span of 9 bases. Looked up from germline, CDR1 is LNHDA and CDR2 is SQIVND (reference sequence). This CDR3 is built from 14 residues. CDR3 nucleotide sequence: TGTGCCAGTAGCAAAGGCGTTAGCAATCAGCCCCAGCATTTT. Protein sequence: CASSKGVSNQPQHF.

V and J are TRBV11-2 and TRBJ1-2; no definite D call. From germline, CDR1 is SGHAT and CDR2 FQNNGV. Trimming took 5 bases from V and 0 from J, leaving 22 bases between them. The CDR3 extends over 18 amino acids. This CDR3 reads CASSPPRPSGLTNYGYTF. The CDR3 DNA sequence: TGTGCCAGCAGCCCCCCCCGACCATCAGGTCTGACTAACTATGGCTACACCTTC.

V is TRBV11-2 and J is TRBJ2-3; D is ambiguous. Trimming removed 6 bases at V and 3 bases at J, with 10 bases between. This CDR3 contains 13 residues. Germline CDR1 and CDR2: SGHAT and FQNNGV. CDR3 in amino acids: CASSYLNTDTQYF. CDR3 in DNA: TGTGCCAGCAGTTATCTCAATACAGATACGCAGTATTTT.

The chain has TRBV27 and TRBJ1-1, with 8 positions matching TRBD1. Germline V CDR1 and CDR2: MNHEY, SMNVEV (reference sequence). The CDR3 extends over 16 amino acids. The V and J ends lost 4 bases and 3 bases, in that order; junction bases with no gene match: 10. CDR3: CASSSSFRGRYTEAFF. CDR3 DNA: TGTGCCAGCAGTTCTTCCTTCAGGGGGCGATACACTGAAGCTTTCTTT.

The gene calls are TRBV9 and TRBJ2-1; D is unclear. CDR3 size: 11 residues. The ends were cut back, 5 bases at V and 9 bases at J, with 9 bases in the middle. From germline, CDR1 is SGDLS and CDR2 YYNGEE. This chain's CDR3 is CASSEETEQFF. In nucleotides, the CDR3 is TGTGCCAGCAGTGAGGAGACTGAGCAGTTCTTC.

The chain couples TRBV30 to TRBJ1-1; TRBD1 agrees at 11 bases. Trimming took 5 bases from V and 3 from J; bases not matched to a gene: 2. The germline V gene has CDR1 GTSNPN and CDR2 SVGIG (reference sequence). There are 13 residues in the CDR3. CDR3 bases: TGTGCCTGGGGACAGGGGGCCGACACTGAAGCTTTCTTT. Its translation: CAWGQGADTEAFF.

The gene calls are TRBV7-9 and TRBJ1-6; a possible D gene is TRBD1 (6 bases). CDR1 is SEHNR and CDR2 is FQNEAQ in the germline V gene (reference sequence). V was shortened by 6 bases and J by 6 bases, with 12 bases between the two germline ends. This CDR3 is built from 14 residues. The CDR3 region is CASSQGQTNSPLHF. In DNA, the CDR3 is TGTGCCAGCAGTCAAGGACAGACTAATTCACCCCTCCACTTT.

DNA of the CDR3: TGTGCCAGCAGTGGTATGCCTAGCTCATACAATGAGCAGTTCTTC. Translated, it gives CASSGMPSSYNEQFF. This chain joins TRBV2 and TRBJ2-1; possibly TRBD2 for D (5 bases). V was pared by 4 bases and J by 4 bases, with 14 bases between. Germline assignment: CDR1 SNHLY and CDR2 FYNNEI. The CDR3 loop spans 15 amino acids.

The chain combines TRBV19 with TRBJ1-4; D not resolved. Per the germline V gene, CDR1 is LNHDA and CDR2 is SQIVND (reference sequence). Trimming stripped 4 bases from V and 8 bases from J, with 11 bases between. The CDR3 has 13 residues. CDR3 in amino acids: CASSTGSLEKLFF. CDR3 in DNA: TGTGCCAGTAGTACCGGGTCTTTAGAAAAACTGTTTTTT.

The chain has TRBV6-5 and TRBJ1-2; 7 positions match TRBD1. The CDR3 is 13 amino acids. The germline V gene encodes CDR1 MNHEY and CDR2 SVGAGI. V was clipped by 6 bases and J by 9 bases; unmatched bases: 10. DNA for the CDR3: TGTGCCAGCAGCGATTCTGACAGGGCGCGCTACACCTTC. It codes for CASSDSDRARYTF.

The chain joins TRBV25-1 to TRBJ1-6; 7 bases agree with TRBD1. CDR1 and CDR2 (germline): MGHDK, SYGVNS. This CDR3 is 16 amino acids long. With V trimmed by 3 bases and J by 8 bases, 10 bases remained unmatched. In DNA, the CDR3 is TGTGCCAGCAGTGATCCTACAGGGGCGGTGGATTCACCCCTCCACTTT. Encoded protein: CASSDPTGAVDSPLHF.